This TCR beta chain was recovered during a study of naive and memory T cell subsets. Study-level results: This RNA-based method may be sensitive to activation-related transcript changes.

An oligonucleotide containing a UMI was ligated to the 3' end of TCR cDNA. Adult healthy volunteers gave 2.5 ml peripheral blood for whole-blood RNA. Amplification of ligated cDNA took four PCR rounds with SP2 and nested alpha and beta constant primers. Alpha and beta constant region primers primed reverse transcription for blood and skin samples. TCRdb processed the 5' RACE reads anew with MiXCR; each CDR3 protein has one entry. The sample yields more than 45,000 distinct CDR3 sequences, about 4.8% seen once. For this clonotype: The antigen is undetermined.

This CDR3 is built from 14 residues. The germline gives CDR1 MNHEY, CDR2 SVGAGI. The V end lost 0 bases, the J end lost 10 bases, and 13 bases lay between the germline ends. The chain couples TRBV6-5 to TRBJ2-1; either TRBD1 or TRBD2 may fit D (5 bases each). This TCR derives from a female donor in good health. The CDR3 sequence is CASSYSGRLGEQFF. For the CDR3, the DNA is TGTGCCAGCAGTTACTCGGGACGGTTGGGAGAGCAGTTCTTC.